The 14 T cell receptor beta chains reported below all come from one sample, sequenced in a study of cytomegalovirus exposure and HLA in healthy donors. Researchers ran the PCR with 60 Vbeta and 13 Jbeta primers. Produced via immunoSEQ multiplex PCR; TCRdb's table is partial and in-frame only. The ten most abundant clones cover 3% to 3.5% of a sample with 95,000 to 110,000 clones. The source material was PBMCs. The receptors stem from a man in his forties in good health and CMV-seronegative.

The chain links TRBV4-3 to TRBJ1-1, with 7 bases matching TRBD1. The CDR3 has 14 amino acids. The ends lost 0 bases at V and 7 bases at J; junction bases unmatched: 5. CDR1 and CDR2 from the germline V gene are LGHNA and YSLEER. CDR3 loop: CASSQETDRREAFF. The CDR3 DNA reads TGCGCCAGCAGCCAAGAGACGGACAGGCGTGAAGCTTTCTTT.

The V call is TRBV6-6, the J call TRBJ1-1; D remains unclear. Trimming took off 7 bases at V and 1 base at J, with 13 bases between the two ends. The germline V gene has CDR1 MNHNY and CDR2 SVGAGI (reference sequence). The CDR3 spans 14 residues. The CDR3 DNA reads TGTGCCAGCACCAAGAACGGTCCGAACACTGAAGCTTTCTTT. This encodes CASTKNGPNTEAFF.

V gene TRBV30 combines with J gene TRBJ2-2; 10 bases match TRBD1. With 7 bases clipped from V and 3 bases from J, the junction kept 8 bases outside the gene matches. Germline V gives CDR1 GTSNPN, CDR2 SVGIG (reference sequence). The CDR3 is 15 amino acids. The CDR3 DNA follows: TGTGCCTTCACCCTCGGGACAGGGGACACCGGGGAGCTGTTTTTT. Its translation is CAFTLGTGDTGELFF.

The chain links TRBV5-1 to TRBJ2-7; the match to TRBD1 covers 8 bases. V was pared by 3 bases and J by 2 bases, with 4 bases of the junction left unmatched. Germline CDR1 and CDR2: SGHRS and YFSETQ. The CDR3 is made up of 14 amino acids. CDR3 nucleotide sequence: TGCGCCAGCAGCTCGACAGGGGATCCCTACGAGCAGTACTTC. Protein: CASSSTGDPYEQYF. The variable domain in full, completed from reference TRBV5-1 and TRBJ2-7, reads KAGVTQTPRYLIKTRGQQVTLSCSPISGHRSVSWYQQTPGQGLQFLFEYFSETQRNKGNFPGRFSGRQFSNSRSEMNVSTLELGDSALYLCASSSTGDPYEQYFGPGTRLTVT.

The V and J genes are TRBV5-1 and TRBJ2-1; TRBD1 agrees at 8 bases. CDR3 length: 15 amino acids. With V trimmed by 3 bases and J by 6 bases, 8 bases remained unmatched. The germline V gene has CDR1 SGHRS and CDR2 YFSETQ. CDR3 sequence reads: CASSSTGVQGNEQFF. The CDR3 nucleotides read TGCGCCAGCAGCTCGACAGGGGTTCAGGGCAATGAGCAGTTCTTC.

The chain has TRBV2 and TRBJ1-2, with D possibly TRBD1 on 5 matching bases. Trimming took 6 bases from V and 7 from J, leaving 12 bases between them. This CDR3 contains 12 residues. Germline V gene sequence: CDR1 SNHLY, CDR2 FYNNEI. The CDR3, as DNA: TGTGCCAGCAGGGCGGGCGGGGGTGGCTACACCTTC. It encodes CASRAGGGGYTF. The full variable domain, with the rest looked up from reference TRBV2 and TRBJ1-2, is EPEVTQTPSHQVTQMGQEVILRCVPISNHLYFYWYRQILGQKVEFLVSFYNNEISEKSEIFDDQFSVERPDGSNFTLKIRSTKLEDSAMYFCASRAGGGGYTFGSGTRLTVV.

The J gene is TRBJ1-2, the V gene TRBV7-9; 9 bases fit TRBD1. Losses at the gene ends were 1 base for V and 2 bases for J; bases not matched to a gene: 2. This CDR3 region has 15 residues. The germline V gene encodes CDR1 SEHNR and CDR2 FQNEAQ (reference sequence). CDR3 nucleotides: TGTGCCAGCAGCTTAGGGACAGGGGTAAACTATGGCTACACCTTC. Translating it yields CASSLGTGVNYGYTF. Looking up the rest from reference TRBV7-9 and TRBJ1-2 gives the full variable domain: DTGVSQNPRHKITKRGQNVTFRCDPISEHNRLYWYRQTLGQGPEFLTYFQNEAQLEKSRLLSDRFSAERPKGSFSTLEIQRTEQGDSAMYLCASSLGTGVNYGYTFGSGTRLTVV.

CDR3 nucleotides: TGTGCCAGCAGCCCGGGACAAGCTCCCTACGAGCAGTACTTC. Protein: CASSPGQAPYEQYF. The chain joins TRBV6-1 to TRBJ2-5; D possibly corresponds to TRBD1 (6 bases). Gene TRBJ2-7 matches the end of the DNA better, so the J call may be wrong. The V gene's germline CDR1 is MNHNS and CDR2 SASEGT. CDR3 length: 14 residues.

This chain uses TRBV19 with TRBJ1-5; D might be TRBD1 (5 bases). Trimming removed 4 bases from V and 7 bases from J, with 14 bases in between. Germline CDR1 reads LNHDA; CDR2 reads SQIVND (reference sequence). This CDR3 comprises 14 residues. CDR3: CASSRQQGTQPQHF. CDR3 sequence (DNA): TGTGCCAGTAGTAGACAGCAGGGTACCCAGCCCCAGCATTTT. The whole variable domain, filled in from reference TRBV19 and TRBJ1-5, reads DGGITQSPKYLFRKEGQNVTLSCEQNLNHDAMYWYRQDPGQGLRLIYYSQIVNDFQKGDIAEGYSVSREKKESFPLTVTSAQKNPTAFYLCASSRQQGTQPQHFGDGTRLSIL.

V gene TRBV10-3 combines with J gene TRBJ2-3; TRBD2 matches 13 bases. This CDR3 region has 16 residues. From germline, CDR1 is ENHRY and CDR2 SYGVKD. Trimming at V came to 6 bases and at J to 3 bases, leaving 6 bases not matched to a gene. CDR3: CAIRKGGLAGTDTQYF. The CDR3 coding sequence is TGTGCCATCAGGAAAGGGGGACTAGCGGGGACAGATACGCAGTATTTT.

This chain links TRBV5-1 with TRBJ2-3; TRBD1 might be the D (6 bases). The germline V gene has CDR1 SGHRS and CDR2 YFSETQ. CDR3 length equals 15 residues. The V and J ends lost 0 bases and 3 bases respectively, with 11 bases between them. CDR3 residues: CASSLGQEGTDTQYF. DNA of the CDR3: TGCGCCAGCAGCTTGGGACAGGAAGGTACAGATACGCAGTATTTT.

The chain links TRBV7-6 to TRBJ2-2; 9 positions agree with TRBD2. With V trimmed by 6 bases and J by 2 bases, 7 bases remained unmatched. The CDR3 is 16 residues long. From germline, CDR1 is SGHVS and CDR2 FNYEAQ. CDR3 sequence (DNA): TGTGCCAGCAGGTCCGGACTAGCGTTTAACACCGGGGAGCTGTTTTTT. It translates to CASRSGLAFNTGELFF.

This rearrangement joins TRBV10-1 to TRBJ2-5; TRBD1 is a possible D gene (7 bases). The DNA end lines up better with TRBJ2-7; the J call may be wrong. The germline gives CDR1 WNHNN, CDR2 SYGVQD (reference sequence). This CDR3 has 15 amino acids. The chain's CDR3 is CASSESRQGGHEQYF. CDR3 bases: TGCGCCAGCAGTGAGTCGAGGCAGGGGGGCCACGAGCAGTACTTC.

The chain is built from TRBV5-6 and TRBJ2-1; 7 bases map to TRBD1. The germline V gene has CDR1 SGHDT and CDR2 YYEEEE. The CDR3 loop spans 16 amino acids. V gave up 1 base and J gave up 4 bases; unmatched junction bases: 8. The CDR3 sequence is CASSLPGTAHYNEQFF. Here the CDR3 DNA reads TGTGCCAGCAGCTTGCCCGGGACAGCTCATTACAATGAGCAGTTCTTC.